These 11 T cell receptor beta chains came from one sample sequenced in a study of T cell responses to AZD1222 COVID-19 vaccine. Sequencing used immunoSEQ multiplex PCR; TCRdb keeps in-frame clones, though not all of them. The sample includes around 84,000 clones, roughly 88% of them seen just once. The sequences come from peripheral blood, collected on day 0 of MenACWY control vaccination. Receptors originate from an adult in good health.

The chain uses TRBV3-1 (or the pseudogene TRBV3-2) and TRBJ1-5, with 9 bases matching TRBD1. The junction had 13 bases not matched to a gene; V was cut back by 1 base and J by 6 bases. The CDR3 extends over 18 amino acids. Germline CDR1 is LGHDT and CDR2 is YNNKEL (reference sequence). The CDR3 nucleotides are TGTGCCAGCAGCCAAGGGGAGGGACAGGGAGAGAGGGGTCAGCCCCAGCATTTT. As protein: CASSQGEGQGERGQPQHF.

The V gene is TRBV19, the J gene TRBJ1-1, with unresolved D. The CDR3 is 11 residues long. From germline, CDR1 is LNHDA and CDR2 SQIVND (reference sequence). Trimming stripped 5 bases from V and 11 bases from J, with 12 bases between. CDR3 sequence: CASSGRIGAFF. CDR3 in DNA: TGTGCCAGTAGTGGTAGGATCGGGGCTTTCTTT.

J is TRBJ2-7 and V is TRBV9; perhaps TRBD2 as D (5 bases). The CDR3 is 13 amino acids. V was clipped by 0 bases and J by 7 bases, with 11 bases between them. CDR1 is SGDLS, CDR2 YYNGEE, per germline. The CDR3 sequence: CASSVGPGKEQYF. The CDR3 DNA reads as TGTGCCAGCAGCGTAGGGCCGGGGAAAGAGCAGTACTTC.

This chain uses TRBV30 with TRBJ1-6; D might be TRBD1 (6 bases). The CDR3 is 17 amino acids. CDR1 is GTSNPN and CDR2 is SVGIG in the germline V gene (reference sequence). V gave up 1 base and J gave up 2 bases, with 15 bases separating them. The CDR3 DNA sequence: TGTGCCTGGAGTGCACTCCAGGGGAACACCTATAATTCACCCCTCCACTTT. It yields the protein CAWSALQGNTYNSPLHF.

The rearrangement uses TRBV4-1 and TRBJ1-4; possible D gene TRBD1, 6 bases. The CDR3 extends over 16 amino acids. Trimming pared 3 bases from V and 8 bases from J, leaving 19 bases between. Germline assignment: CDR1 MGHRA and CDR2 YSYEKL. The CDR3 coding sequence is TGCGCCAGCAGCCAGGACCCCCAGGGGCAGGGCGAAAAACTGTTTTTT. Amino acid sequence: CASSQDPQGQGEKLFF.

This chain links TRBV19 with TRBJ1-1, with D perhaps matching TRBD1 (6 bases). The ends were cut back, 3 bases at V and 0 bases at J, with 8 bases in the middle. The CDR3 has 14 residues. Germline V gives CDR1 LNHDA, CDR2 SQIVND (reference sequence). The CDR3 nucleotides read TGTGCCAGTAGTATGGACAGAATGAACACTGAAGCTTTCTTT. Amino acid sequence: CASSMDRMNTEAFF.

The chain uses TRBV2 and TRBJ1-5, with unresolved D. The V gene's germline CDR1 is SNHLY and CDR2 FYNNEI. V was cut by 5 bases and J by 4 bases, with 15 bases left in between. The CDR3 loop spans 15 amino acids. CDR3: CASSYSGEPNQPQHF. In DNA, the CDR3 is TGTGCCAGCAGTTACAGTGGGGAACCGAATCAGCCCCAGCATTTT.

J is TRBJ1-5 and V is TRBV30; no reliable D call. There are 12 residues in the CDR3. From germline, CDR1 is GTSNPN and CDR2 SVGIG (reference sequence). V lost 4 bases to trimming and J lost 1 base, with 5 bases between them. In nucleotides, the CDR3 is TGTGCCTGGACCCAGAGCAATCAGCCCCAGCATTTT. As protein: CAWTQSNQPQHF.

The chain is built from TRBV19 and TRBJ1-1; 10 nucleotides line up with TRBD1. V trimming: 6 bases; J trimming: 7 bases; junction bases outside the gene matches: 8. Germline V gene data show CDR1 as LNHDA and CDR2 as SQIVND (reference sequence). CDR3 length: 14 amino acids. CDR3 protein: CASRPTGQGFEAFF. The CDR3 DNA follows: TGTGCCAGTAGACCGACGGGACAGGGGTTTGAAGCTTTCTTT.

The rearrangement uses TRBV6-5 and TRBJ1-1; 8 positions agree with TRBD1. The CDR3 length is 14 residues. The germline CDR1 and CDR2 sequences are MNHEY and SVGAGI. J lost 6 bases, V lost 6 bases, and 9 bases had no gene match. The chain's CDR3 is CASRRGQGLAEAFF. In DNA, the CDR3 is TGTGCCAGCAGGCGAGGACAGGGTTTGGCTGAAGCTTTCTTT.

The rearrangement uses TRBV24-1 and TRBJ2-7, with 7 nucleotides matching TRBD2. Losses at the gene ends were 3 bases for V and 1 base for J; bases not matched to a gene: 8. The CDR3 length is 16 residues. CDR1 and CDR2 from the germline V gene are KGHDR and SFDVKD. The CDR3 bases are TGTGCCACCAGTGATCCGGCGGGAGAGTCTTCCTACGAGCAGTACTTC. It is translated as CATSDPAGESSYEQYF.